The clone carrying this T cell receptor beta chain occurred once. Its antigen is as yet unknown. This sample stems from a study of OX40 agonist ivuxolimab in advanced cancers. Only in-frame clones appear in the TCRdb table, and some are missing; sequencing was by immunoSEQ multiplex PCR. The table has 65,000 to 90,000 clones, around four fifths seen once. The germline gives CDR1 SGHTA, CDR2 FQGTGA. The CDR3 runs to 14 residues. The ends were cut back, 5 bases at V and 1 base at J, with 11 bases in the middle. Points from the study as a whole: The mean number of expanded clones was higher in CD8+ T cells than in CD4+.

The sequence was collected from an adult with an advanced solid tumor such as melanoma, head and neck, liver or kidney cancer. The source was CD4+ or CD8+ T cells sorted from blood, collected in a trial of the OX40 agonist ivuxolimab. The genes are TRBV7-3 and TRBJ1-2; unclear D gene. The CDR3 spells CASSPGPNNYGYTF. The CDR3 region has the DNA TGTGCCAGCAGCCCTGGACCGAATAACTATGGCTACACCTTC.